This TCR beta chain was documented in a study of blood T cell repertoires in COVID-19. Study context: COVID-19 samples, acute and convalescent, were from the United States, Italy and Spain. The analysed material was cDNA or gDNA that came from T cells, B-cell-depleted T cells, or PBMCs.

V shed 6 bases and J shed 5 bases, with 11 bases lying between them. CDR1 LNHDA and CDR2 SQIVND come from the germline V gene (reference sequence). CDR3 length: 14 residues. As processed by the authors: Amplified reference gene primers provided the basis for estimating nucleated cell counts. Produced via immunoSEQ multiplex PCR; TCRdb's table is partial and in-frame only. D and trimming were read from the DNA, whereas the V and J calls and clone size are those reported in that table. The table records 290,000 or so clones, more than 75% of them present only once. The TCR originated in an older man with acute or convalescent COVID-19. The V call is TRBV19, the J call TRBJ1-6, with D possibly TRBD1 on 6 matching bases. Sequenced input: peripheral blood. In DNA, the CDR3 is TGTGCCAGTAGCACAGGGCCCAATAATTCACCCCTCCACTTT. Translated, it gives CASSTGPNNSPLHF.